This T cell receptor (beta chain) came from a study of T cell responses to AZD1222 COVID-19 vaccine. Germline V gene data show CDR1 as SGHRS and CDR2 as YFSETQ. The CDR3 covers 14 residues. With 4 bases removed from V and 6 bases from J, the gap between germline ends came to 15 bases. The method was immunoSEQ multiplex PCR; TCRdb's version includes in-frame clones alone and lacks a portion of them. In the table there are 120,000 or so clones, 80% to 90% of which are singletons. The input for sequencing was peripheral blood, taken on day 0 of AZD1222 vaccination. The clonotype was recovered from an adult in good health. The chain links TRBV5-1 to TRBJ2-3; D unresolved. This CDR3 is CASSQMVSRDTQYF. The CDR3 nucleotides read TGCGCCAGCAGCCAAATGGTGAGCCGCGATACGCAGTATTTT.